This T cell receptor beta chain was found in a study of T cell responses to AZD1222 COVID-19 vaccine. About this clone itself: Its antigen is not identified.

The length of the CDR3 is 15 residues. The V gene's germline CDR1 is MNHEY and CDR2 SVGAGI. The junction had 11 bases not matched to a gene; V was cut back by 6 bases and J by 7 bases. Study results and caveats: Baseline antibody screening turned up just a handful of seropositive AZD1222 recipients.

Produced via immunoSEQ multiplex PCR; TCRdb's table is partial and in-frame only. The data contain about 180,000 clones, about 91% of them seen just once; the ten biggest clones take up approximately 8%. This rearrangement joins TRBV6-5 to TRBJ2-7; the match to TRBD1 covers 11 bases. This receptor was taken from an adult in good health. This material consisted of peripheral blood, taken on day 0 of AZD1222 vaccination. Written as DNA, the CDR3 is TGTGCCAGCAGACCCCCGGGACAGGGGGTACGGGAGCAGTACTTC. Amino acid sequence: CASRPPGQGVREQYF.